A single sample is the source of the 13 T cell receptor beta chains below, sequenced in a study of cytomegalovirus exposure and HLA in healthy donors. Researchers ran the PCR with 60 Vbeta and 13 Jbeta primers. Using immunoSEQ multiplex PCR, the repertoire was profiled, and TCRdb retains in-frame clones only, with some absent. The sample shows under 40,000 clones, roughly 80% of them seen only once. What was sequenced was PBMCs. These receptors were obtained from a male donor in good health and CMV-seronegative.

V and J are TRBV6-1 and TRBJ1-1, with 9 bases identical to TRBD1. This CDR3 is 15 amino acids long. The germline V gene encodes CDR1 MNHNS and CDR2 SASEGT. The V gene end was trimmed by 5 bases and the J gene end by 1 base; junction bases not matched to a gene: 5. CDR3 region: CASSKGTGRNTEAFF. The CDR3, as DNA: TGTGCCAGCAGTAAAGGGACAGGGAGGAACACTGAAGCTTTCTTT.

The rearrangement joins TRBV7-2 to TRBJ1-1; unclear D gene. Germline V gives CDR1 SGHTA, CDR2 FQGNSA. V dropped 7 bases and J dropped 1 base, with 13 bases sitting between them. This CDR3 is 14 amino acids long. The CDR3 coding sequence is TGTGCCAGCAACACAAACGGAGGGAACACTGAAGCTTTCTTT. This translates into CASNTNGGNTEAFF.

CDR3 protein: CASSSTGIGGYTF. CDR3 DNA sequence: TGTGCCAGCAGCTCCACAGGCATTGGTGGCTACACCTTC. The V and J genes are TRBV7-9 and TRBJ1-2, with D possibly being TRBD1 (5 bases). This CDR3 is 13 amino acids long. The germline V gene encodes CDR1 SEHNR and CDR2 FQNEAQ (reference sequence). V was shortened by 4 bases and J by 7 bases, with 13 bases between the two germline ends.

In the case of this clone: Other DNA sequences in the same sample also yield this CDR3. This rearrangement joins TRBV27 to TRBJ1-5, with TRBD1 matching over 9 bases. CDR3 size: 15 residues. Trimming took 5 bases from V and 4 from J; bases not matched to a gene: 6. Germline loops: CDR1 MNHEY, CDR2 SMNVEV (reference sequence). The CDR3 sequence: CASSPGTGRNQPQHF. CDR3 DNA: TGTGCCAGCAGTCCCGGGACAGGGCGTAATCAGCCCCAGCATTTT.

The chain couples TRBV30 to TRBJ1-2, with no clear D. The CDR3 is 11 amino acids. CDR1 and CDR2 (germline): GTSNPN, SVGIG (reference sequence). Trimming removed 2 bases at V and 8 bases at J, with 9 bases between. The CDR3 loop reads CAWSLQRGYTF. The CDR3 DNA reads as TGTGCCTGGAGTTTGCAGCGGGGCTACACCTTC.

Only one count was recorded for this clone. The CDR3 sequence: CASSVDPTQETQYF. Here the CDR3 DNA reads TGTGCCAGCAGCGTGGATCCGACTCAAGAGACCCAGTACTTC. The chain combines TRBV9 with TRBJ2-5; the D is unclear. The CDR3 has 14 amino acids. Germline V gene sequence: CDR1 SGDLS, CDR2 YYNGEE. Trimming left V 2 bases short and J 2 bases short, with 10 bases between. Together with reference TRBV9 and TRBJ2-5, the CDR3 gives the full variable domain: DSGVTQTPKHLITATGQRVTLRCSPRSGDLSVYWYQQSLDQGLQFLIQYYNGEERAKGNILERFSAQQFPDLHSELNLSSLELGDSALYFCASSVDPTQETQYFGPGTRLLVL.

In nucleotides, the CDR3 is TGTGCCTGGAACTTGCGGGCTTCGAACACCGGGGAGCTGTTTTTT. Protein product: CAWNLRASNTGELFF. The chain is built from TRBV30 and TRBJ2-2; D might be TRBD2 (5 bases). Trimming took off 4 bases at V and 0 bases at J, with 12 bases between the two ends. From germline, CDR1 is GTSNPN and CDR2 SVGIG (reference sequence). CDR3 size: 15 residues. The complete variable domain, with remaining parts taken from reference TRBV30 and TRBJ2-2, reads SQTIHQWPATLVQPVGSPLSLECTVEGTSNPNLYWYRQAAGRGLQLLFYSVGIGQISSEVPQNLSASRPQDRQFILSSKKLLLSDSGFYLCAWNLRASNTGELFFGEGSRLTVL.

The CDR3: CASKVRTGFTGELFF. The CDR3 region has the DNA TGTGCCAGCAAGGTCCGGACAGGGTTCACCGGGGAGCTGTTTTTT. The rearrangement joins TRBV28 to TRBJ2-2; 8 nucleotides line up with TRBD1. Trimming cost V 7 bases and J 4 bases; bases outside gene matches: 8. The germline gives CDR1 MDHEN, CDR2 SYDVKM. CDR3 length equals 15 residues.

J is TRBJ2-3 and V is TRBV6-5; TRBD1 matches 9 bases. This CDR3 spans 15 amino acids. V trimming: 4 bases; J trimming: 7 bases; junction bases outside the gene matches: 9. Germline V CDR1 and CDR2: MNHEY, SVGAGI. This CDR3 is CASSSPGQGRNTQYF. The CDR3 coding sequence is TGTGCCAGCAGTTCTCCGGGACAGGGACGGAATACGCAGTATTTT.

This chain uses TRBV27 with TRBJ1-1; D unclear. The CDR3 sequence is 14 residues long. CDR1 is MNHEY, CDR2 SMNVEV, per germline (reference sequence). V was cut by 0 bases and J by 1 base, with 6 bases left in between. CDR3 DNA: TGTGCCAGCAGTTTATCAACAGCGAACACTGAAGCTTTCTTT. Translated, it gives CASSLSTANTEAFF.

The rearrangement uses TRBV28 and TRBJ2-5, with 10 nucleotides matching TRBD2. V gave up 5 bases and J gave up 4 bases; unmatched junction bases: 7. The germline gives CDR1 MDHEN, CDR2 SYDVKM. The CDR3 spans 15 residues. CDR3 DNA sequence: TGTGCCAGCAGTCCCGGGATAGCGGGAGGAGAGACCCAGTACTTC. The encoded protein is CASSPGIAGGETQYF.

The CDR3: CSVDTPLPSSYNEQFF. In DNA form, the CDR3 reads TGCAGCGTTGATACCCCCCTGCCTAGCTCCTACAATGAGCAGTTCTTC. The genes are TRBV29-1 and TRBJ2-1, with D unclear. Trimming removed 3 bases at V and 0 bases at J, with 15 bases between. The germline V gene has CDR1 SQVTM and CDR2 ANQGSEA. This CDR3 comprises 16 residues.

The chain carries TRBV6-5 and TRBJ2-7, with a weak D call TRBD1 (6 bases). V was trimmed by 6 bases and J by 5 bases, leaving 11 bases between them. This CDR3 comprises 12 residues. The germline gives CDR1 MNHEY, CDR2 SVGAGI. The CDR3 DNA sequence: TGTGCCAGCAGCACGACAGGCCACGAGCAGTACTTC. Its protein product is CASSTTGHEQYF.